This TCR beta chain came from a study of shared clonotypes between healthy human individuals. In the case of this clone: Its specificity is unknown.

From germline, CDR1 is SEHNR and CDR2 FQNEAQ (reference sequence). This CDR3 comprises 17 residues. Trimming cost V 1 base and J 0 bases, with 13 bases left between them. Findings and limits, study-wide: Clonotype sharing among the donors was expected to vary with sequencing depth. Naive CD4 clonotypes overlapped across a handful of donors at roughly 5.1%.

Replicate PCRs for sorted subsets used approximately 190 ng DNA; this equaled about 30,000 T cell genomes. Per the original methods: For the immunoSEQ data, sequences were junction-only without quality scores, so filtering differed. Produced via immunoSEQ multiplex PCR; TCRdb's table is partial and in-frame only. The D gene and trimming were derived from the DNA, and the V and J assignments and clone size from that table. This table has hundreds of thousands of clones, approximately 96% appearing once. CD8 cells classed as naive were CD45RO-negative and positively selected for CCR7, excluding terminally differentiated effector memory CD45RA+ cells.

The sequence was collected from a woman in her twenties or thirties in good health. The specimen was naive CD8+ T cells sorted from blood. This rearrangement joins TRBV7-9 to TRBJ2-1, with D uncertain. CDR3 nucleotide sequence: TGTGCCAGCAGCTTAGTGGCAGTGGTTGGCTCCTACAATGAGCAGTTCTTC. Protein product: CASSLVAVVGSYNEQFF.